This T cell receptor (beta chain) derives from a study of T cell changes during pregnancy in multiple sclerosis. Only in-frame clones appear in the TCRdb table, and some are missing; sequencing was by immunoSEQ multiplex PCR. The repertoire consists of around 48,000 clones, with 80% to 95% occurring once and the leading ten covering around 0.61%. The CDR3 is 17 amino acids. Germline trimming cut 1 base from V and 5 bases from J; bases unmatched to any gene: 13. Germline V gene lookup returns CDR1 SGHAT and CDR2 FQDESV (reference sequence). Material: CD4+ T cells from peripheral blood mononuclear cells, obtained in the third trimester of pregnancy. The chain combines TRBV11-1 with TRBJ2-5; TRBD2 matches 7 bases. The receptor was isolated from a female donor with multiple sclerosis, enrolled in a pregnancy study. The CDR3, as DNA: TGTGCCAGCAGCTTAGAAACAGGCGGGGGTGGTTTCGAGACCCAGTACTTC. This gives the protein CASSLETGGGGFETQYF.